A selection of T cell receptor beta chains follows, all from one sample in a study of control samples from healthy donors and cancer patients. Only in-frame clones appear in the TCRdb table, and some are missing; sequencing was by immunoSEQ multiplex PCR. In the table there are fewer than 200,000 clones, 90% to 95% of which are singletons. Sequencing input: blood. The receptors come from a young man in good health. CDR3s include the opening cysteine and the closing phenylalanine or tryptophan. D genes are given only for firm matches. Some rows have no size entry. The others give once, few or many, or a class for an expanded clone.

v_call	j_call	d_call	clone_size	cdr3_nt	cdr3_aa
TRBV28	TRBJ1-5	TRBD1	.	TGTGCCAGCAGCCCCTGGACAGGGGACCTAGGGAACAATCAGCCCCAGCATTTT	CASSPWTGDLGNNQPQHF
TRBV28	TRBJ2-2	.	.	TGTGCCAGCCAAACGTGGGGGGATGACACCGGGGAGCTGTTTTTT	CASQTWGDDTGELFF
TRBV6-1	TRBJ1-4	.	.	TGTGCCAGCAGTGGGGCCTCGATAGGCCTGAATGAAAAACTGTTTTTT	CASSGASIGLNEKLFF
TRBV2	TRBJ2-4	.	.	TGTGCCAGCAGTGAAGGACTAGGGGGGGCCAAAAACATTCAGTACTTC	CASSEGLGGAKNIQYF
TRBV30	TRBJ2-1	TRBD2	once	TGTGCCTGGAGTGTACCCGGGGGGACCTACAATGAGCAGTTCTTC	CAWSVPGGTYNEQFF
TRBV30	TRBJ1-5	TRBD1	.	TGTGCCTGGAGTTCAACAGGGGTGAATCAGCCCCAGCATTTT	CAWSSTGVNQPQHF
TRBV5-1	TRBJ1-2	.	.	TGCGCCAGCAGCCCGTCGAAACAGGTGTACTATGGCTACACCTTC	CASSPSKQVYYGYTF
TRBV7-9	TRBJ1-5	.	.	TGTGCCAGCAGCTTATTGGAGGGTCCGGGGCCCCAGCATTTT	CASSLLEGPGPQHF
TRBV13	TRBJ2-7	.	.	TGTGCCAGCAGCTTGGGATTCGGAGGGGGCGAGCAGTACTTC	CASSLGFGGGEQYF
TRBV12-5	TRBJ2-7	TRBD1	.	TGTGCTAGTGGTTTGGTACTAGGACAGGGACCAGACGAGCAGTACTTC	CASGLVLGQGPDEQYF
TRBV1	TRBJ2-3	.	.	TGCACCAGCAGCCAAGTGGGACTAGCGGAGCTAGCGCAGTATTTT	CTSSQVGLAELAQYF
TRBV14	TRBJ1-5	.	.	TGTGCCAGCAGCCAAGAATCCGGAACAGGCTATAGCAATCAGCCCCAGCATTTT	CASSQESGTGYSNQPQHF
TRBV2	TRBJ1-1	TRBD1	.	TGTGCCAGCTTGGGGACAGGGATGAACACTGAAGCTTTCTTT	CASLGTGMNTEAFF
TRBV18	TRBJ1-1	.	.	TGTGCCAGCTCACCAGAGGCGAACACTGAAGCTTTCTTT	CASSPEANTEAFF
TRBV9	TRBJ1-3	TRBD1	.	TGTGCCAGCAGCGCAGGGGGGAGTGGAAACACCATATATTTT	CASSAGGSGNTIYF
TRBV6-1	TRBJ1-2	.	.	TGTGCCAGCAGTGAACCCACAGGAAACTATGGCTACACCTTC	CASSEPTGNYGYTF
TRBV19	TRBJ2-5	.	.	TGTGCCAGTAGTTTAGCTTTCGGGCTGGGGCCGGAGACCCAGTACTTC	CASSLAFGLGPETQYF
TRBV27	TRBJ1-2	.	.	TGTGCCACCGTTACGGGGCATGGCTACACCTTC	CATVTGHGYTF
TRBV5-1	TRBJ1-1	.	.	TGCGCCAGCAGCTTACCCCGGGGTGACACTGAAGCTTTCTTT	CASSLPRGDTEAFF
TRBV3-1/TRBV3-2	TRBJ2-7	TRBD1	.	TGTGCCAGCAGCCAAGAGCAGACAGGGTTAGTTTGGTTC	CASSQEQTGLVWF
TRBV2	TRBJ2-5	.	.	TGTGCCAGCAGGGGGGGTATTGAGACCCAGTACTTC	CASRGGIETQYF
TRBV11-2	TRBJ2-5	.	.	TGTGCCAGCAGCTTATTGGGGTTACTTCAAGAGACCCAGTACTTC	CASSLLGLLQETQYF
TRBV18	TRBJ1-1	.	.	TGTGCCAGCTCACCACTGCAGGGCGGGAACACTGAAGCTTTCTTT	CASSPLQGGNTEAFF
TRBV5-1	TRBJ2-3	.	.	TGCGCCAGCAGCTTGGCCCCCCAGAGAGGCACAGATACGCAGTATTTT	CASSLAPQRGTDTQYF
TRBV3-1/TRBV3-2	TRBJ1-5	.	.	TGTGCCAGCAGCCAAGCCGCTCTTGGGAGCAATCAGCCCCAGCATTTT	CASSQAALGSNQPQHF
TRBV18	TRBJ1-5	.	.	TGTGCCAGCTCACCGGGCCACAATCAGCCCCAGCATTTT	CASSPGHNQPQHF
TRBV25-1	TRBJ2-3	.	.	TGTGCCAGCAGTGACGGGGGTGACATCACAGATACGCAGTATTTT	CASSDGGDITDTQYF
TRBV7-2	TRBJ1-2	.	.	TGTGCCAGCAGCTTTCCCCCAGGGAGAAGTCTCTATGGCTACACCTTC	CASSFPPGRSLYGYTF
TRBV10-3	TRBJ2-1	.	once	TGTGCCATCAGTGAGAGAAGCGGCTCCTACAATGAGCAGTTCTTC	CAISERSGSYNEQFF
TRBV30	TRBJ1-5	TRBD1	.	TGTGCCTGGAAAAACCCAGGGGGCGGCCAGCCCCAGCATTTT	CAWKNPGGGQPQHF
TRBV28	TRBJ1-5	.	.	TGTGCCAGCAGTTTAATAAATGGCAATCAGCCCCAGCATTTT	CASSLINGNQPQHF
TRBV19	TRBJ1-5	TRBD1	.	TGTGCCAGTAGTAAACAGGGGGCTGAGCCCCAGCATTTT	CASSKQGAEPQHF
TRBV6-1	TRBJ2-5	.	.	TGTGCCAGCAGTGAAAGTCCGGCAGACCAAGAGACCCAGTACTTC	CASSESPADQETQYF
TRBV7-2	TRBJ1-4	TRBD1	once	TGTGCCAGCAGCTCGGACAGGGCGACTAATGAAAAACTGTTTTTT	CASSSDRATNEKLFF
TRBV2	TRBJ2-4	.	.	TGTGCCAGCAGTCCCCTAGGGCAGGGAGTAAACATTCAGTACTTC	CASSPLGQGVNIQYF
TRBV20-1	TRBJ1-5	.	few	TGCAGTGCTAGTGCAGGGCTAGATCAGCCCCAGCATTTT	CSASAGLDQPQHF
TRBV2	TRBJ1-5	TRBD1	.	TGTGCCAGCAGTGAAATAGTTGGGACAGCCATTAGCAATCAGCCCCAGCATTTT	CASSEIVGTAISNQPQHF
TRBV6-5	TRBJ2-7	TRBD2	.	TGTGCCAGCAGTTTGAGACGGGGGGTGCGATACGAGCAGTACTTC	CASSLRRGVRYEQYF
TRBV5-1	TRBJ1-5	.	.	TGCGCCAGCAGCTTGGGTCGGGGTAGCAATCAGCCCCAGCATTTT	CASSLGRGSNQPQHF
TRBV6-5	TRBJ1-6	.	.	TGTGCCAGCACCAGGGAAGGGTATAATTCACCCCTCCACTTT	CASTREGYNSPLHF
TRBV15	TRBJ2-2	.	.	TGTGCCACCAGCAGAGGCAGGGAACAAACCGGGGAGCTGTTTTTT	CATSRGREQTGELFF
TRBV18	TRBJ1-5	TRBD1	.	TGTGCCAGCTCCGAGGACAGGGCTAGCAATCAGCCCCAGCATTTT	CASSEDRASNQPQHF
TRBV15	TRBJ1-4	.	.	TGTGCCACCCAGGGAACTAATGAAAAACTGTTTTTT	CATQGTNEKLFF
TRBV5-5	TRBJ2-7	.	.	TGTGCCAGCAGCGGGGGTCGGGGCAGGGGCAGAGAGCAGTACTTC	CASSGGRGRGREQYF
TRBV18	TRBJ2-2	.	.	TGTGCCAGCTCATCCGATGGGAACGGGGAGCTGTTTTTT	CASSSDGNGELFF
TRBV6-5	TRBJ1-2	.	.	TGTGCCAGCAGTTACACCTACAGGGCCCATGGCTACACCTTC	CASSYTYRAHGYTF
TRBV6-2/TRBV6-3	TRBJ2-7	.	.	TGTGCCAGCAGTGGAGTGGTCCCCGGCCACGAGCAGTACTTC	CASSGVVPGHEQYF
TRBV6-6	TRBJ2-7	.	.	TGTGCCAGCAGTCGGGACACTCACTACGAGCAGTACTTC	CASSRDTHYEQYF
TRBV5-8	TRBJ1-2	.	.	TGTGCCAGCAGCTCGACTACAGGGTATTATGGCTACACCTTC	CASSSTTGYYGYTF
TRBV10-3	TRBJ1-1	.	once	TGTGCCATCAGTAAGGACGGGGACACTGAAGCTTTCTTT	CAISKDGDTEAFF
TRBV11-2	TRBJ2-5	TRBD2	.	TGTGCCAGCAGCTCCCCTCTGCGGGGGGAAGAGACCCAGTACTTC	CASSSPLRGEETQYF
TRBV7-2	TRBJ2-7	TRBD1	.	TGTGCCAGCAGCTTAGCGGGGACAGGGACCTACGAGCAGTACTTC	CASSLAGTGTYEQYF
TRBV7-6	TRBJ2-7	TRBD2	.	TGTGCCAGCAGCTTAGGGCGGGGGGGGCCCTACGAGCAGTACTTC	CASSLGRGGPYEQYF
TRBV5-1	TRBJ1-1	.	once	TGCGCCAGCAGCTTCACAAGGAACACTGAAGCTTTCTTT	CASSFTRNTEAFF
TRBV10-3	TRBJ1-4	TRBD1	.	TGTGCCACCAAAAGAGGTTCCGGGACAGGGAATGAAAAACTGTTTTTT	CATKRGSGTGNEKLFF